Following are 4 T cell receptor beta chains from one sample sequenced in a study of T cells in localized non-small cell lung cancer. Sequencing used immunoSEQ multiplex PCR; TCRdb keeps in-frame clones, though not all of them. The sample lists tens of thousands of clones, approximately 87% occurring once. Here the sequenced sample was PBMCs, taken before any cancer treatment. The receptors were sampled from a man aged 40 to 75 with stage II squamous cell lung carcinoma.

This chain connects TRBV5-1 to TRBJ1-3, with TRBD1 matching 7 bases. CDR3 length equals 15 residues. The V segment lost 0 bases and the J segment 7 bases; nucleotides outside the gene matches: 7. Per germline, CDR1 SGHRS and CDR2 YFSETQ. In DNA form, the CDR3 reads TGCGCCAGCAGCTTGGGGACAGGAACGGGGAACACCATATATTTT. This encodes CASSLGTGTGNTIYF.

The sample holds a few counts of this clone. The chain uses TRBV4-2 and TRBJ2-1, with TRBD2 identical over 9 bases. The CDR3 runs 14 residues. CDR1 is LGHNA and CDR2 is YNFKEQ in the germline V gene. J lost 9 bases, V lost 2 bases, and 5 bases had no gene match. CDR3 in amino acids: CASSQLGLAGEQFF. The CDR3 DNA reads TGTGCCAGCAGCCAACTGGGACTAGCCGGTGAGCAGTTCTTC.

This chain's CDR3 is CASSPRGYDGYTF. The CDR3 DNA reads TGTGCCAGTAGCCCACGGGGGTACGATGGCTACACCTTC. The chain has TRBV19 and TRBJ1-2; TRBD1 is a possible D gene (5 bases). CDR1 LNHDA and CDR2 SQIVND come from the germline V gene (reference sequence). This CDR3 is 13 amino acids long. Trimming took off 6 bases at V and 6 bases at J, with 14 bases between the two ends.

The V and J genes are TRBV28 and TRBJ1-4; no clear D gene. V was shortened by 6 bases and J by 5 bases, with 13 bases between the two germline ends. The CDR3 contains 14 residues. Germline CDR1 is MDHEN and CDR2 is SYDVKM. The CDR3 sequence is CASSTLGFNEKLFF. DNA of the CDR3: TGTGCCAGCAGCACCCTTGGCTTCAATGAAAAACTGTTTTTT.